These 9 T cell receptor beta chains were all obtained from the same sample, sequenced in a study of memory CD8 T cells in hepatitis C reinfection. Time point of the sample: peak reinfection, 3 to 8 weeks after reinfection detection. Sorted cells were sequenced directly ex vivo without any in vitro expansion. The method was immunoSEQ multiplex PCR; TCRdb's version includes in-frame clones alone and lacks a portion of them. Of 35,000 to 50,000 clones listed, approximately 90% are singletons. The specimen sequenced was naive CD8+ T cells sorted from blood. The receptors come from a man aged 18 to 30 with hepatitis C virus infection.

The CDR3 loop reads CASSSRQGAITGELFF. The DNA for the CDR3 is TGTGCCAGCAGCTCTCGACAGGGGGCAATCACCGGGGAGCTGTTTTTT. The rearrangement links TRBV7-8 to TRBJ2-2; 10 bases match TRBD1. Germline trimming cut 4 bases from V and 4 bases from J; bases unmatched to any gene: 6. Germline CDR1 SGHVS, CDR2 FQNEAQ. This CDR3 region has 16 residues.

The chain couples TRBV7-2 to TRBJ1-5, with 9 positions matching TRBD1. The germline CDR1 and CDR2 sequences are SGHTA and FQGNSA. V gave up 5 bases and J gave up 0 bases; unmatched junction bases: 8. This CDR3 comprises 17 residues. The CDR3 loop is CASSLTGGADSNQPQHF. Written as DNA, the CDR3 is TGTGCCAGCAGCCTCACAGGGGGCGCGGATAGCAATCAGCCCCAGCATTTT.

The gene calls are TRBV2 and TRBJ2-1; TRBD2 agrees at 9 bases. From germline, CDR1 is SNHLY and CDR2 FYNNEI. This CDR3 region has 16 residues. The ends lost 5 bases at V and 1 base at J; junction bases unmatched: 6. CDR3 DNA sequence: TGTGCCAGCAGTTTTAGCGGGAGCGGGTCCTACAATGAGCAGTTCTTC. This encodes CASSFSGSGSYNEQFF.

This rearrangement joins TRBV2 to TRBJ2-7; TRBD1 agrees at 11 bases. Per germline, CDR1 SNHLY and CDR2 FYNNEI. There are 14 residues in the CDR3. Trimming at V came to 3 bases and at J to 5 bases, leaving 3 bases not matched to a gene. CDR3 amino acids: CASSEDRGRDEQYF. CDR3 DNA: TGTGCCAGCAGTGAGGACAGGGGGCGCGACGAGCAGTACTTC. The whole variable domain, filled in from reference TRBV2 and TRBJ2-7, reads EPEVTQTPSHQVTQMGQEVILRCVPISNHLYFYWYRQILGQKVEFLVSFYNNEISEKSEIFDDQFSVERPDGSNFTLKIRSTKLEDSAMYFCASSEDRGRDEQYFGPGTRLTVT.

The chain couples TRBV4-1 to TRBJ1-5, with TRBD1 matching 7 bases. V shed 6 bases and J 11 bases; nucleotides not matched to a gene: 10. This CDR3 contains 13 residues. Germline CDR1 MGHRA, CDR2 YSYEKL. Written as DNA, the CDR3 is TGCGCCAGCAGTTCGGCAGGGGGACTGGCCCAGCATTTT. Translation gives CASSSAGGLAQHF.

The chain has TRBV10-3 and TRBJ2-7, with 8 bases aligning to TRBD2. This CDR3 has 12 residues. V lost 6 bases, J lost 4 bases, and 2 bases stayed unmatched. Germline CDR1 ENHRY, CDR2 SYGVKD. CDR3 sequence: CAIRTSVYEQYF. Here the CDR3 DNA reads TGTGCCATCAGGACTAGCGTTTACGAGCAGTACTTC.

This chain links TRBV6-5 with TRBJ2-1; possible D gene TRBD2, 6 bases. Trimming removed 6 bases at V and 1 base at J, with 7 bases between. Germline V lookup: CDR1 MNHEY, CDR2 SVGAGI. This CDR3 is 13 amino acids long. The CDR3 DNA follows: TGTGCCAGCAGCCTAGCGTCCTACAATGAGCAGTTCTTC. This gives the protein CASSLASYNEQFF.

The J gene is TRBJ2-5, the V gene TRBV19, with D maybe TRBD1 (5 bases). The CDR3 is made up of 15 amino acids. V was shortened by 5 bases and J by 1 base, with 14 bases between the two germline ends. Looked up from germline, CDR1 is LNHDA and CDR2 is SQIVND (reference sequence). CDR3: CASSGSQGSQETQYF. The CDR3 nucleotides are TGTGCCAGTAGTGGCTCCCAGGGTTCCCAAGAGACCCAGTACTTC.

The CDR3 spells CASSPGDRGIIETQYF. Written as DNA, the CDR3 is TGTGCCAGCAGCCCGGGGGACAGGGGGATAATAGAGACCCAGTACTTC. The V call is TRBV5-5, the J call TRBJ2-5, with TRBD1 matching over 11 bases. Trimming cost V 4 bases and J 4 bases; bases outside gene matches: 9. The length of the CDR3 is 16 residues. Germline lookup yields CDR1 SGHKS and CDR2 YYEKEE (reference sequence).